The source of this T cell receptor beta chain is a study of technical replicates of blood from several donors. The CDR3 consists of 15 residues. Germline lookup yields CDR1 SGHTS and CDR2 YDEGEE. With 6 bases clipped from V and 4 bases from J, the junction kept 12 bases outside the gene matches. Here immunoSEQ multiplex PCR was the method, and the copy in TCRdb shows in-frame clones only, minus some. The sample yields tens of thousands of clones, approximately 94% seen once. This chain connects TRBV5-8 to TRBJ2-5, with 7 nucleotides matching TRBD2. The sequencing input was T cells isolated from PBMCs. This clonotype originated in a human donor in good health. In DNA, the CDR3 is TGTGCCAGCAACATGGGGGGGAACCCGGGAGAGACCCAGTACTTC. It translates to CASNMGGNPGETQYF.